This entry describes one TCR beta chain. Trimming cost V 7 bases and J 0 bases, with 13 bases left between them. The CDR3 loop spans 15 amino acids. Germline CDR1 and CDR2: MNHEY and SMNVEV (reference sequence). TCRdb processed the 5' RACE reads anew with MiXCR; each CDR3 protein has one entry. The repertoire holds about 280,000 distinct CDR3 sequences, with less than 9% as singletons. The data were obtained in a study of identical twins. This same sample was also part of a study on yellow fever vaccine responses in identical twins.

The sequenced sample was memory (CD45RO+) T cells sorted from blood. The chain uses TRBV27 and TRBJ2-4; D is possibly TRBD2 (6 bases). This clonotype originated in a woman aged 18-29 years in good health. The CDR3 region is CASIGGAGAKNIQYF. The CDR3 nucleotides read TGTGCCAGCATTGGCGGGGCCGGAGCCAAAAACATTCAGTACTTC.